This T cell receptor beta chain emerged from a study of blood T cell repertoires in COVID-19. Study at large: The United States, Italy and Spain provided the acute and convalescent COVID-19 samples. PBMCs, B-cell-depleted T cells, or T cells provided the cDNA or gDNA that made up the material.

Trimming shortened V by 4 bases and J by 7 bases, and 26 bases separated the two germline ends. The CDR3 runs 17 residues. Germline loops: CDR1 SGDLS, CDR2 YYNGEE. Authors' data handling: Estimated nucleated cell counts came from reference gene primer amplification. Clones were sequenced by immunoSEQ multiplex PCR, and TCRdb holds only the in-frame ones, with some missing. That table gives V, J and clone size, and the DNA gave D and trimming. The sample lists 50,000 to 75,000 clones; about nine tenths were seen once. The material sequenced was peripheral blood. The TCR was taken from a woman in her forties or fifties with active or convalescent COVID-19. The chain employs TRBV9 and TRBJ1-1, with D possibly matching TRBD1 (5 bases). Here the CDR3 reads CASSPVDVGGGYSEAFF. The CDR3 DNA is TGTGCCAGCAGCCCCGTAGACGTGGGGGGGGGTTATAGTGAAGCTTTCTTT.